A selection of T cell receptor beta chains follows, all from one sample in a study of blood T cells in healthy people across ages. MiXCR, applied by TCRdb to the 5' RACE reads, yields one record per CDR3 protein. Of fewer than 650,000 distinct CDR3 sequences detected, over 25% appear once; the ten largest clones hold approximately 3.6%. The data were also submitted as part of a second study, on T cells of mothers and their children.

The sample taken for sequencing was blood. Every receptor here comes from a boy aged 2 to 9 in good health. CDR3s include the opening cysteine and the closing phenylalanine or tryptophan. Each record gives: J gene, V gene, clone size, D gene, CDR3 protein, CDR3 DNA. D genes are given only for firm matches. Expanded clones are given a class, and other clones once, few, many or no size at all.

J: TRBJ2-3; V: TRBV5-1; size: many; D: NA; CDR3: CASSLDRGADTQYF; DNA: TGCGCCAGCAGCTTGGACCGGGGAGCAGATACGCAGTATTTT
J: TRBJ1-1; V: TRBV11-2; size: NA; D: NA; CDR3: CASNPGQNTEAFF; DNA: TGTGCCAGCAACCCGGGGCAGAACACTGAAGCTTTCTTT
J: TRBJ2-1; V: TRBV29-1; size: NA; D: TRBD2; CDR3: CSVEGVRSGTSGRIEQFF; DNA: TGCAGCGTTGAAGGAGTCCGGTCTGGGACTAGCGGGAGAATTGAGCAGTTCTTC
J: TRBJ2-7; V: TRBV7-7; size: few; D: NA; CDR3: CASSPGGGAYEQYF; DNA: TGTGCCAGCAGCCCGGGTGGCGGCGCCTACGAGCAGTACTTC
J: TRBJ1-5; V: TRBV6-2/TRBV6-3; size: NA; D: TRBD1; CDR3: CASRQWTGASNQPQHF; DNA: TGTGCCAGCAGACAATGGACAGGGGCGAGCAATCAGCCCCAGCATTTT
J: TRBJ1-5; V: TRBV6-5; size: NA; D: NA; CDR3: CASSLGRGGNQPQHF; DNA: TGTGCCAGCAGCCTGGGACGGGGGGGAAATCAGCCCCAGCATTTT
J: TRBJ1-1; V: TRBV14; size: few; D: NA; CDR3: CASSQDGRTRTEAFF; DNA: TGTGCCAGCAGCCAAGATGGCAGGACTAGGACTGAAGCTTTCTTT
J: TRBJ2-5; V: TRBV6-5; size: NA; D: TRBD1; CDR3: CASSRTGTFQETQYF; DNA: TGTGCCAGCAGTAGGACAGGGACGTTCCAAGAGACCCAGTACTTC
J: TRBJ2-5; V: TRBV20-1; size: NA; D: TRBD1; CDR3: CSARDNRGETQYF; DNA: TGCAGTGCTAGAGATAACAGGGGAGAGACCCAGTACTTC
J: TRBJ1-4; V: TRBV2; size: NA; D: NA; CDR3: CASSAPVAEKLFF; DNA: TGTGCCAGCAGTGCGCCGGTCGCGGAAAAACTGTTTTTT
J: TRBJ2-7; V: TRBV14; size: NA; D: NA; CDR3: CASSQGETGFYEQYF; DNA: TGTGCCAGCAGCCAAGGGGAAACAGGGTTCTACGAGCAGTACTTC
J: TRBJ2-1; V: TRBV12-3/TRBV12-4; size: few; D: NA; CDR3: CASRGGAYEQFF; DNA: TGTGCCAGCAGGGGGGGGGCCTATGAGCAGTTCTTC
J: TRBJ2-1; V: TRBV11-2; size: many; D: TRBD2; CDR3: CASSLAGAYNEQFF; DNA: TGTGCCAGCAGTTTAGCGGGGGCCTACAATGAGCAGTTCTTC
J: TRBJ2-4; V: TRBV20-1; size: NA; D: NA; CDR3: CSARVGTGGIQYF; DNA: TGCAGTGCTAGAGTCGGGACTGGAGGAATTCAGTACTTC
J: TRBJ2-1; V: TRBV4-1; size: NA; D: NA; CDR3: CASSQDLDLGWQFF; DNA: TGCGCCAGCAGCCAAGACCTCGACCTGGGGTGGCAGTTCTTC
J: TRBJ2-3; V: TRBV20-1; size: few; D: TRBD2; CDR3: CSARDLAGGVRSGDTQYF; DNA: TGCAGTGCTAGAGATCTGGCGGGGGGAGTGAGAAGCGGAGATACGCAGTATTTT
J: TRBJ1-2; V: TRBV6-5; size: NA; D: NA; CDR3: CASSYVRDGYGYTF; DNA: TGTGCCAGCAGTTACGTCCGGGACGGCTATGGTTACACCTTC
J: TRBJ1-4; V: TRBV7-3; size: NA; D: NA; CDR3: CASSLTRGPNEKLFF; DNA: TGTGCCAGCAGTCTCACCCGGGGCCCGAATGAAAAACTGTTTTTT
J: TRBJ1-2; V: TRBV3-1; size: few; D: NA; CDR3: CASSQTGDTGYGYTF; DNA: TGTGCCAGCAGCCAGACGGGGGATACTGGCTATGGCTACACCTTC
J: TRBJ1-4; V: TRBV24-1; size: NA; D: TRBD1; CDR3: CATRSDGTGLFYEKLFF; DNA: TGTGCCACCAGGTCGGACGGGACAGGCCTGTTTTATGAAAAACTGTTTTTT
J: TRBJ1-6; V: TRBV2; size: NA; D: NA; CDR3: CASRVRDGKNSPLHF; DNA: TGTGCCAGCAGAGTCCGGGACGGAAAAAATTCACCCCTCCACTTT
J: TRBJ2-3; V: TRBV10-3; size: NA; D: NA; CDR3: CAISGTGTDAQYF; DNA: TGTGCCATCAGTGGCACAGGCACAGATGCGCAGTATTTT
J: TRBJ2-1; V: TRBV10-2; size: few; D: NA; CDR3: CASGGGLNHNEQFF; DNA: TGCGCCAGCGGTGGGGGACTCAACCACAATGAGCAGTTCTTC
J: TRBJ2-4; V: TRBV19; size: NA; D: NA; CDR3: CASSLGLFSRTKNIQYF; DNA: TGTGCCAGTAGTTTAGGCCTGTTTTCAAGAACCAAAAACATTCAGTACTTC
J: TRBJ2-2; V: TRBV10-3; size: NA; D: NA; CDR3: CAIRLIEDTGELFF; DNA: TGTGCCATCAGACTCATTGAGGACACCGGGGAGCTGTTTTTT
J: TRBJ1-2; V: TRBV7-6; size: NA; D: NA; CDR3: CASSPTPGTEYGYTF; DNA: TGTGCAAGCAGCCCCACCCCCGGGACGGAATATGGCTACACCTTC
J: TRBJ1-1; V: TRBV12-3/TRBV12-4; size: NA; D: TRBD1; CDR3: CASSPRDRVSTEAFF; DNA: TGTGCCAGCAGTCCGCGGGACAGGGTATCCACTGAAGCTTTCTTT
J: TRBJ2-1; V: TRBV9; size: NA; D: NA; CDR3: CASSVTRDVPENEQFF; DNA: TGTGCCAGCAGCGTAACCCGAGATGTCCCCGAGAATGAGCAGTTCTTC
J: TRBJ1-1; V: TRBV5-1; size: few; D: TRBD1; CDR3: CARDPGQEDSTEAFF; DNA: TGCGCCAGGGATCCGGGACAGGAGGACTCCACTGAAGCTTTCTTT
J: TRBJ2-1; V: TRBV2; size: NA; D: TRBD1; CDR3: CASINRGYEQYF; DNA: TGTGCCAGCATAAACAGGGGCTACGAGCAATACTTC
J: TRBJ2-1; V: TRBV12-3/TRBV12-4; size: once; D: NA; CDR3: CASSGGQSYFSYNEQFF; DNA: TGTGCCAGCAGTGGAGGGCAGTCCTACTTCTCCTACAATGAGCAGTTCTTC
J: TRBJ1-2; V: TRBV29-1; size: NA; D: TRBD1; CDR3: CSVADRDRGYTF; DNA: TGCAGCGTTGCCGACAGGGATCGAGGCTACACCTTC
J: TRBJ2-7; V: TRBV3-1; size: few; D: NA; CDR3: CASSQGYVYEQYF; DNA: TGTGCCAGCAGCCAAGGGTATGTCTACGAGCAGTACTTC
J: TRBJ2-1; V: TRBV5-1; size: NA; D: TRBD2; CDR3: CASSPTSGRASEQFF; DNA: TGCGCCAGCAGCCCGACTAGCGGGAGGGCCAGCGAGCAGTTCTTC
J: TRBJ1-5; V: TRBV12-3/TRBV12-4; size: NA; D: NA; CDR3: CASSDYRDYQPQHF; DNA: TGTGCCAGCAGTGACTACAGGGACTATCAGCCCCAGCATTTT
J: TRBJ2-1; V: TRBV5-1; size: few; D: NA; CDR3: CASSLVPEYNEQFF; DNA: TGCGCCAGCAGCTTGGTTCCGGAATACAATGAGCAGTTCTTC
J: TRBJ2-1; V: TRBV7-9; size: NA; D: TRBD1; CDR3: CASSETGGVEQFF; DNA: TGTGCCAGCAGCGAGACAGGGGGTGTTGAGCAGTTCTTC
J: TRBJ2-1; V: TRBV6-5; size: many; D: NA; CDR3: CASSSGSYNEQFF; DNA: TGTGCCAGCAGTTCCGGGAGCTACAATGAGCAGTTCTTC
J: TRBJ2-1; V: TRBV7-3; size: few; D: NA; CDR3: CASSPGEGLYNEQFF; DNA: TGTGCCAGCAGCCCAGGCGAGGGCCTCTACAATGAGCAGTTCTTC
J: TRBJ2-1; V: TRBV5-5; size: few; D: TRBD2; CDR3: CASSLWLAAQSPYNEQFF; DNA: TGTGCCAGCAGCTTATGGCTAGCGGCACAAAGCCCCTACAATGAGCAGTTCTTC
J: TRBJ2-1; V: TRBV18; size: once; D: NA; CDR3: CASSITAGRSSYNEQFF; DNA: TGTGCCAGCTCAATAACTGCGGGACGGAGCTCCTACAATGAGCAGTTCTTC
J: TRBJ2-2; V: TRBV20-1; size: few; D: TRBD1; CDR3: CSARTGQGNTGELFF; DNA: TGCAGTGCTAGAACGGGACAGGGGAACACCGGGGAGCTGTTTTTT
J: TRBJ2-1; V: TRBV19; size: few; D: NA; CDR3: CASSIGTGGYRRRYNEQFF; DNA: TGTGCCAGTAGTATAGGGACCGGAGGTTACAGGAGGCGGTACAATGAGCAGTTCTTC
J: TRBJ1-4; V: TRBV7-9; size: few; D: NA; CDR3: CASSSPPPGVGEKLFF; DNA: TGTGCCAGCAGCTCCCCCCCACCCGGGGTAGGGGAAAAACTGTTTTTT
J: TRBJ1-2; V: TRBV28; size: few; D: TRBD1; CDR3: CASRPTYRGPSYGYTF; DNA: TGTGCCAGCAGACCCACCTACAGGGGGCCCAGCTATGGCTACACCTTC
J: TRBJ2-2; V: TRBV29-1; size: NA; D: NA; CDR3: CSVAENTGELFF; DNA: TGCAGCGTTGCTGAAAACACCGGGGAGCTGTTTTTT
J: TRBJ1-5; V: TRBV20-1; size: NA; D: NA; CDR3: CSALRGWGGHQPQHF; DNA: TGCAGTGCTCTCCGGGGGTGGGGCGGACATCAGCCCCAGCATTTT
J: TRBJ1-2; V: TRBV29-1; size: NA; D: NA; CDR3: CSVDGGAAYGCTF; DNA: NA
J: TRBJ2-2; V: TRBV5-1; size: NA; D: NA; CDR3: CASSLAGSDTGELFF; DNA: TGCGCCAGCAGCTTGGCGGGGTCGGACACCGGGGAGCTGTTTTTT
J: TRBJ1-5; V: TRBV7-2; size: NA; D: TRBD1; CDR3: CASSQRQGGDQPQHF; DNA: TGTGCCAGCAGCCAGAGACAGGGCGGGGATCAGCCCCAGCATTTT
J: TRBJ2-5; V: TRBV25-1; size: few; D: NA; CDR3: CASSESGGLETQYF; DNA: TGTGCCAGCAGTGAATCGGGGGGCCTAGAGACCCAGTACTTC
J: TRBJ2-4; V: TRBV4-3; size: NA; D: NA; CDR3: CASSQDPRGAYIQYF; DNA: TGCGCCAGCAGCCAAGACCCCAGGGGGGCGTACATTCAGTACTTC
J: TRBJ2-3; V: TRBV29-1; size: many; D: NA; CDR3: CSVDRTDGDTQYF; DNA: TGCAGCGTCGACCGGACGGACGGAGATACGCAGTATTTT
J: TRBJ2-1; V: TRBV27; size: NA; D: TRBD2; CDR3: CASSPLLAGASYNEQFF; DNA: TGTGCCAGCAGTCCCCTGCTAGCGGGAGCTTCCTACAATGAGCAGTTCTTC
J: TRBJ2-7; V: TRBV12-3/TRBV12-4; size: NA; D: TRBD2; CDR3: CASSNSGGSSEQYF; DNA: TGTGCCAGCAGCAATAGCGGGGGATCGTCTGAGCAGTACTTC
J: TRBJ1-2; V: TRBV12-5; size: NA; D: NA; CDR3: CASGPKANYGYTF; DNA: TGTGCTAGTGGTCCAAAAGCTAACTATGGCTACACCTTC
J: TRBJ2-5; V: TRBV20-1; size: NA; D: TRBD2; CDR3: CSARLAGGSPQETQYF; DNA: TGCAGTGCTAGGCTGGCGGGAGGATCGCCACAAGAGACCCAGTACTTC
J: TRBJ2-5; V: TRBV20-1; size: NA; D: TRBD2; CDR3: CSASIAGGRFQETQYF; DNA: TGCAGTGCTAGTATAGCGGGGGGCAGATTCCAAGAGACCCAGTACTTC
J: TRBJ2-3; V: TRBV29-1; size: NA; D: NA; CDR3: CSVEDFIRGSTDTQYF; DNA: TGCAGCGTTGAAGATTTTATCCGCGGTAGCACAGATACGCAGTATTTT